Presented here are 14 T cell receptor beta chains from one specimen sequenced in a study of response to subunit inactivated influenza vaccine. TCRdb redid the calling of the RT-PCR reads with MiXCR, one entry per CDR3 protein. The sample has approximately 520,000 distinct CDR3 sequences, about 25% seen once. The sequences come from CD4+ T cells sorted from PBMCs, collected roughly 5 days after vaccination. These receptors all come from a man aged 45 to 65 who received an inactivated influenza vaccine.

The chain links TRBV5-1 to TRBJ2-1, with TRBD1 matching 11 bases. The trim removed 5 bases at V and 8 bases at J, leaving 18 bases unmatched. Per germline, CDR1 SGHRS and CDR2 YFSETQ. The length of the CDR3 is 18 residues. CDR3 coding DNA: TGCGCCAGCAGTCTCGGACAGGGGGCATTGGGATTGGGGCATGAGCAGTTCTTC. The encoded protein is CASSLGQGALGLGHEQFF.

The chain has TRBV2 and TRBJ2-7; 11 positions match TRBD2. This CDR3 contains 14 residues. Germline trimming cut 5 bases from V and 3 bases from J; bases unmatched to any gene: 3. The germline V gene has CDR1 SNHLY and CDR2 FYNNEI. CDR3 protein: CASSNGLAGYEQYF. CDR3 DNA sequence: TGTGCCAGCAGTAATGGACTAGCGGGCTACGAGCAGTACTTC.

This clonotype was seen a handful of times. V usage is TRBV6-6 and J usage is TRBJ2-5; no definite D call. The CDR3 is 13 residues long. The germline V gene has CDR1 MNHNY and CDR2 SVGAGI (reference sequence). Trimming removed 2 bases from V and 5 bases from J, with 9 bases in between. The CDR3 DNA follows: TGTGCCAGCAGTTACGCTGGGATCGAGACCCAGTACTTC. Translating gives CASSYAGIETQYF.

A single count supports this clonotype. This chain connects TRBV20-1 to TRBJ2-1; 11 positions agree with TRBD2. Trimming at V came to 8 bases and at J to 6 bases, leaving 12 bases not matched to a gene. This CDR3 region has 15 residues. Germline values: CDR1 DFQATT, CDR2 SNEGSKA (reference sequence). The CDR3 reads CSLSQPGTSGNEQFF. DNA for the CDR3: TGCAGTCTCTCCCAACCCGGGACTAGCGGCAATGAGCAGTTCTTC.

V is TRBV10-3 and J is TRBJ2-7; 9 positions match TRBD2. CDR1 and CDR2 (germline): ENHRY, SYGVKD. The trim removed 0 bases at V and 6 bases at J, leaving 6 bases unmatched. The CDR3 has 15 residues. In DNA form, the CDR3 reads TGTGCCATCAGTGAGTCGGTTAGCGGGAGTGTCGAGCAGTACTTC. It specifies CAISESVSGSVEQYF.

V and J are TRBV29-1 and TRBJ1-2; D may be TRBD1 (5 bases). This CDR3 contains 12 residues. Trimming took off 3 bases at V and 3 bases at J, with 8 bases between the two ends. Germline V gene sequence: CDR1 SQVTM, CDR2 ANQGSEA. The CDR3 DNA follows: TGCAGCGTTGACCCAGGGTACTATGGCTACACCTTC. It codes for CSVDPGYYGYTF.

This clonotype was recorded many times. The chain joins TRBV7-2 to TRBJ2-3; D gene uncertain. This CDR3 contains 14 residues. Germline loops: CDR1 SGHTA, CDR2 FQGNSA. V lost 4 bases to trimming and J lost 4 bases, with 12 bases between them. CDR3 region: CASSWVGGPDTQYF. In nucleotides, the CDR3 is TGTGCCAGCAGCTGGGTGGGCGGCCCAGATACGCAGTATTTT.

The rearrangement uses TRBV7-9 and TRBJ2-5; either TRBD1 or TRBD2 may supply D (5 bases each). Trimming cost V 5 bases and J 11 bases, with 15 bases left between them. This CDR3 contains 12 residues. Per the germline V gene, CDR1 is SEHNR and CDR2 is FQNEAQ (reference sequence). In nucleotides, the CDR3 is TGTGCCAGCAGCCCGCTCAATGGGGGACAGTACTTC. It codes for CASSPLNGGQYF. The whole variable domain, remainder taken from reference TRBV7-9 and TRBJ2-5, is DTGVSQNPRHKITKRGQNVTFRCDPISEHNRLYWYRQTLGQGPEFLTYFQNEAQLEKSRLLSDRFSAERPKGSFSTLEIQRTEQGDSAMYLCASSPLNGGQYFGPGTRLLVL.

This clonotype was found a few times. For the CDR3, the DNA is TGTGCCAGCATCAGTTCCTACAATGAGCAGTTCTTC. Amino acid sequence: CASISSYNEQFF. V gene TRBV6-5 combines with J gene TRBJ2-1; D is ambiguous. The CDR3 contains 12 residues. Per germline, CDR1 MNHEY and CDR2 SVGAGI. V gave up 7 bases and J gave up 1 base, with 5 bases separating them.

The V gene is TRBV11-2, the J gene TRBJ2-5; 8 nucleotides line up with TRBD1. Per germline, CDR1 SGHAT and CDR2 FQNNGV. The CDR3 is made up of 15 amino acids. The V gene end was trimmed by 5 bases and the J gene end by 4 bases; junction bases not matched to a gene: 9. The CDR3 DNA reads TGTGCCAGCAGCCGACCTCAGGGGGCGGGAGAGACCCAGTACTTC. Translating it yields CASSRPQGAGETQYF.

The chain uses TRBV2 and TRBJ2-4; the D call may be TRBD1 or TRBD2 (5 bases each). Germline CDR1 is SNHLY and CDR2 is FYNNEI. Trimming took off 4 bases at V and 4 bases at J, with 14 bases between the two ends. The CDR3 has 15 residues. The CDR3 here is CASSGGERIKNIQYF. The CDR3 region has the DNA TGTGCCAGCAGTGGAGGGGAAAGGATTAAAAACATTCAGTACTTC.

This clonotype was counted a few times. CDR3 loop: CASRTDFGSYNEQFF. Here the CDR3 DNA reads TGTGCCAGTAGAACAGACTTCGGGTCCTACAATGAGCAGTTCTTC. The chain recombines TRBV19 with TRBJ2-1; D not resolved. Per germline, CDR1 LNHDA and CDR2 SQIVND (reference sequence). Trimming took off 6 bases at V and 1 base at J, with 13 bases between the two ends. The CDR3 is 15 amino acids.

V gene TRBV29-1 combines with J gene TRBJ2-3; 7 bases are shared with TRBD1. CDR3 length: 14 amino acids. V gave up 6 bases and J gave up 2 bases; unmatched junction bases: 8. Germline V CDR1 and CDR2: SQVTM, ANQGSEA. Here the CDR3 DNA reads TGCAGCGTCGGGACAGACTACTTCACAGATACGCAGTATTTT. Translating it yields CSVGTDYFTDTQYF.

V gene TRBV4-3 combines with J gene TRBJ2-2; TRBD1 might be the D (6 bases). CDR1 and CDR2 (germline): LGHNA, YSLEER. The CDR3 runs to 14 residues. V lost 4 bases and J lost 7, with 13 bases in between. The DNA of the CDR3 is TGCGCCAGCAGCCGAACAGGGTCGGGCGGGGAGCTGTTTTTT. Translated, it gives CASSRTGSGGELFF.